The next 29 T cell receptor beta chains were all read from a single sample in a study of response to subunit inactivated influenza vaccine. One entry per CDR3 protein results from TCRdb running MiXCR on the RT-PCR reads. The repertoire has about 580,000 distinct CDR3 sequences, approximately 15% of them found once; the top ten carry roughly 10%. The specimen was PBMCs from blood, collected less than 13 days after vaccination. These receptors all stem from a man in his fifties or sixties who received an inactivated influenza vaccine.

Worth noting for this clonotype: A read error may produce the germline difference seen at one junction end. The genes are TRBV6-2 or TRBV6-3 and TRBJ2-2, with 7 bases lining up with TRBD2. Germline V lookup: CDR1 MNHEY, CDR2 SVGEGT. The CDR3 is made up of 16 amino acids. CDR3 sequence reads: CASSLTGGRNSGELFF. CDR3 DNA sequence: TGTGCCAGCAGCCTGACCGGCGGGAGAAACAGCGGGGAGCTGTTTTTT.

This clonotype was picked up a small number of times. V is TRBV20-1 and J is TRBJ2-2; 7 nucleotides agree with TRBD2. The ends lost 0 bases at V and 2 bases at J; junction bases unmatched: 6. Germline values: CDR1 DFQATT, CDR2 SNEGSKA (reference sequence). CDR3 size: 16 residues. Here the CDR3 reads CSARDRGEGNTGELFF. The CDR3 region has the DNA TGCAGTGCTAGAGATCGGGGGGAGGGAAACACCGGGGAGCTGTTTTTT.

The CDR3 region has the DNA TGCAGTGCTAGGAGGTCTAGCGGGGTAACCTCACGGGGGGAGCTGTTTTTT. This encodes CSARRSSGVTSRGELFF. The J gene is TRBJ2-2, the V gene TRBV20-1, with 9 positions matching TRBD2. The CDR3 covers 17 residues. Germline V gene lookup returns CDR1 DFQATT and CDR2 SNEGSKA (reference sequence). After removal of 3 bases from V and 8 bases from J, the junction contained 16 bases not matched to a gene.

This clonotype was detected many times. The chain recombines TRBV3-1 with TRBJ1-1, with unresolved D. The germline gives CDR1 LGHDT, CDR2 YNNKEL (reference sequence). This CDR3 is 13 amino acids long. V dropped 1 base and J dropped 0 bases, with 3 bases sitting between them. The CDR3 DNA follows: TGTGCCAGCAGCCAAGTTTTGAACACTGAAGCTTTCTTT. This codes for CASSQVLNTEAFF.

The chain recombines TRBV6-1 with TRBJ1-5, with D possibly TRBD1 on 5 matching bases. Germline CDR1 reads MNHNS; CDR2 reads SASEGT. This CDR3 region has 17 residues. Trimming removed 4 bases at V and 2 bases at J, with 18 bases between. The DNA of the CDR3 is TGTGCCAGCAGTGGGGGGGGGTGGGAGCCTCGCAATCAGCCCCAGCATTTT. This gives the protein CASSGGGWEPRNQPQHF.

The chain joins TRBV9 to TRBJ2-1; 13 bases align to TRBD2. This CDR3 contains 17 residues. Per the germline V gene, CDR1 is SGDLS and CDR2 is YYNGEE. The V and J ends lost 4 bases and 0 bases, in that order; junction bases with no gene match: 4. CDR3 sequence reads: CASSMGLAGLSYNEQFF. The CDR3 DNA reads as TGTGCCAGCAGCATGGGACTAGCGGGACTCTCCTACAATGAGCAGTTCTTC.

The chain has TRBV10-3 and TRBJ2-7, with 10 bases that match TRBD1. The germline gives CDR1 ENHRY, CDR2 SYGVKD. This CDR3 has 14 amino acids. Losses at the gene ends were 7 bases for V and 3 bases for J; bases not matched to a gene: 6. For the CDR3, the DNA is TGTGCCATCAAGGGACAGGGGCTGATCTACGAGCAGTACTTC. Protein product: CAIKGQGLIYEQYF.

This clonotype was seen repeatedly, ten times or more. This clone may be a read error of a much larger clone one base away. The J gene is TRBJ2-6, the V gene TRBV7-9; D not certain. With 1 base removed from V and 0 bases from J, the gap between germline ends came to 4 bases. The CDR3 consists of 15 residues. CDR1 is SEHNR and CDR2 is FQNEAQ in the germline V gene (reference sequence). CDR3 in amino acids: CASSLGVSGANVLTF. CDR3 sequence (DNA): TGTGCCAGCAGCTTAGGCGTCTCTGGGGCCAACGTCCTGACTTTC.

This clonotype was seen a handful of times. The V call is TRBV15, the J call TRBJ1-4; D is unclear. V was cut by 1 base and J by 2 bases, with 2 bases left in between. This CDR3 spans 13 amino acids. Germline V gene data show CDR1 as LNHNV and CDR2 as YYDKDF (reference sequence). CDR3 sequence: CATSRGTNEKLFF. Written as DNA, the CDR3 is TGTGCCACCAGCAGAGGTACTAATGAAAAACTGTTTTTT.

This clonotype showed up just a few times. The chain combines TRBV7-9 with TRBJ2-2; 8 bases match TRBD1. With V trimmed by 6 bases and J by 3 bases, 6 bases remained unmatched. The CDR3 totals 15 residues. From germline, CDR1 is SEHNR and CDR2 FQNEAQ (reference sequence). The CDR3 reads CASSKQGADTGELFF. CDR3 coding DNA: TGTGCCAGCAGTAAGCAGGGGGCGGACACCGGGGAGCTGTTTTTT.

For this clonotype: The CDR3 ends on some other residue instead of the conserved phenylalanine or tryptophan, so this is likely a read error. The chain combines TRBV7-9 with TRBJ2-5; TRBD1 aligns across 8 bases. V dropped 0 bases and J dropped 5; count of bases not matched to a gene: 8. The CDR3 spans 16 residues. Germline V lookup: CDR1 SEHNR, CDR2 FQNEAQ (reference sequence). For the CDR3, the DNA is TGTGCCAGCAGCTTAGCCCCTTGGACAGGGTGGGAGACCCAGTACCTC. Translated: CASSLAPWTGWETQYL.

The chain uses TRBV6-5 and TRBJ1-2; perhaps TRBD1 as D (5 bases). Germline V CDR1 and CDR2: MNHEY, SVGAGI. CDR3 length: 17 residues. V lost 0 bases, J lost 2 bases, and 16 bases lay in between. CDR3 in DNA: TGTGCCAGCAGTTACTCAACTTTGGGGACCGGAAACTATGGCTACACCTTC. This gives the protein CASSYSTLGTGNYGYTF.

This clonotype was counted many times. The rearrangement uses TRBV11-3 and TRBJ2-1; 8 positions match TRBD2. The CDR3 consists of 16 residues. Germline CDR1 SGHNT, CDR2 YENEEA. Germline trimming cut 7 bases from V and 9 bases from J; bases unmatched to any gene: 17. The chain's CDR3 is CASTKDGAGVHSEQFF. DNA for the CDR3: TGTGCCAGCACCAAAGATGGAGCGGGAGTACACAGTGAGCAGTTCTTC.

This clonotype was recorded a few times. The chain carries TRBV3-1 and TRBJ1-2; 8 nucleotides agree with TRBD1. CDR3 length equals 15 residues. Germline-derived CDR1 and CDR2 are LGHDT and YNNKEL (reference sequence). V shed 1 base, J shed 4 bases, and the junction held 5 bases outside the gene matches. CDR3 in amino acids: CASSQAGQGAYGYTF. CDR3 bases: TGTGCCAGCAGCCAAGCAGGCCAGGGGGCCTATGGCTACACCTTC. The full variable domain, rest sourced from reference TRBV3-1 and TRBJ1-2, is DTAVSQTPKYLVTQMGNDKSIKCEQNLGHDTMYWYKQDSKKFLKIMFSYNNKELIINETVPNRFSPKSPDKAHLNLHINSLELGDSAVYFCASSQAGQGAYGYTFGSGTRLTVV.

This chain links TRBV30 with TRBJ1-5, with D possibly TRBD1 on 6 matching bases. CDR1 and CDR2 from the germline V gene are GTSNPN and SVGIG (reference sequence). The CDR3 totals 13 residues. V was trimmed by 1 base and J by 6 bases, leaving 10 bases between them. The CDR3 DNA sequence: TGTGCCTGGAGTGACCAGGGGACTCAGCCCCAGCATTTT. Its translation: CAWSDQGTQPQHF.

The chain couples TRBV25-1 to TRBJ2-2; D possibly corresponds to TRBD1 (5 bases). V was cut by 7 bases and J by 2 bases, with 17 bases left in between. From germline, CDR1 is MGHDK and CDR2 SYGVNS. This CDR3 is 16 amino acids long. The CDR3 DNA is TGTGCCAGCATAGGGTGGCAGGGCGGTAACACCGGGGAGCTGTTTTTT. Translation gives CASIGWQGGNTGELFF.

This chain connects TRBV7-2 to TRBJ2-1; no firm D call. This CDR3 spans 15 amino acids. The germline CDR1 and CDR2 sequences are SGHTA and FQGNSA. V was trimmed by 0 bases and J by 1 base, leaving 7 bases between them. The CDR3 is CASSLAGRSYNEQFF. The CDR3 coding sequence is TGTGCCAGCAGCTTAGCGGGCAGATCCTACAATGAGCAGTTCTTC.

The chain has TRBV6-5 and TRBJ1-3, with D unclear. Germline-derived CDR1 and CDR2 are MNHEY and SVGAGI. The CDR3 is 17 residues long. The germline V and J ends were trimmed by 2 bases and 0 bases, with 14 bases remaining between them. The chain's CDR3 is CASSYVLSQSSGNTIYF. The CDR3 DNA reads TGTGCCAGCAGTTACGTACTTTCACAGAGCTCTGGAAACACCATATATTTT.

The table lists this clonotype with many counts. The gene calls are TRBV29-1 and TRBJ2-1; 10 nucleotides line up with TRBD2. Looked up from germline, CDR1 is SQVTM and CDR2 is ANQGSEA. The length of the CDR3 is 14 residues. V trimming: 7 bases; J trimming: 4 bases; junction bases outside the gene matches: 7. The CDR3 sequence: CSAHRTSGYNEQFF. CDR3 bases: TGCAGCGCGCACAGGACTAGCGGATACAATGAGCAGTTCTTC.

The sample holds a few counts of this clonotype. The CDR3 is CASSPEVGQETQYF. The CDR3 DNA reads TGTGCCAGCAGCCCCGAAGTGGGACAAGAGACCCAGTACTTC. The chain employs TRBV3-1 and TRBJ2-5; D uncertain. The V end was cut by 4 bases, the J end by 2 bases, with 11 bases between. CDR1 and CDR2 from the germline V gene are LGHDT and YNNKEL (reference sequence). The CDR3 covers 14 residues.

This clonotype showed up just a few times. This chain connects TRBV20-1 to TRBJ2-7; D could derive from TRBD1 or TRBD2 (5 bases each). The CDR3 has 13 residues. Trimming removed 5 bases at V and 3 bases at J, with 14 bases between. Germline V gene data show CDR1 as DFQATT and CDR2 as SNEGSKA (reference sequence). The CDR3 nucleotides read TGCAGTGCTGGGGGTAGTCTTGACTACGAGCAGTACTTC. This translates into CSAGGSLDYEQYF.

The rearrangement uses TRBV7-6 and TRBJ2-5; D call uncertain. CDR1 SGHVS and CDR2 FNYEAQ come from the germline V gene. V was trimmed by 5 bases and J by 3 bases, leaving 10 bases between them. The CDR3 runs 13 residues. CDR3 loop: CASSTLVKETQYF. Written as DNA, the CDR3 is TGTGCCAGCAGCACATTAGTAAAAGAGACCCAGTACTTC. Filled out from reference TRBV7-6 and TRBJ2-5, the complete variable domain reads GAGVSQSPRYKVTKRGQDVALRCDPISGHVSLYWYRQALGQGPEFLTYFNYEAQQDKSGLPNDRFSAERPEGSISTLTIQRTEQRDSAMYRCASSTLVKETQYFGPGTRLLVL.

This clonotype has ten or more counts. The chain recombines TRBV4-3 with TRBJ1-1; tentative D call: TRBD1 (6 bases). The CDR3 contains 14 residues. Germline CDR1 is LGHNA and CDR2 is YSLEER. V was pared by 3 bases and J by 3 bases, with 11 bases between. CDR3 nucleotides: TGCGCCAGCAGCCATGGCCCAGGGGACACTGAAGCTTTCTTT. It translates to CASSHGPGDTEAFF.

This clonotype has only a few counts. V gene TRBV29-1 combines with J gene TRBJ2-3, with D maybe TRBD2 (5 bases). V shed 2 bases and J shed 2 bases, with 11 bases lying between them. The CDR3 sequence is 14 residues long. CDR1 and CDR2 from the germline V gene are SQVTM and ANQGSEA. The CDR3, as DNA: TGCAGCGTTGAACCGACTACTAACACAGATACGCAGTATTTT. Its protein product is CSVEPTTNTDTQYF.

This clonotype was counted only a few times. This chain connects TRBV3-1 to TRBJ1-5; D not certain. This CDR3 has 15 amino acids. V lost 4 bases and J lost 0, with 10 bases in between. The V gene's germline CDR1 is LGHDT and CDR2 YNNKEL (reference sequence). CDR3 sequence reads: CASSPAGNSNQPQHF. For the CDR3, the DNA is TGTGCCAGCAGCCCAGCAGGAAATAGCAATCAGCCCCAGCATTTT.

This clonotype was seen a handful of times. The gene calls are TRBV10-3 and TRBJ2-5, with TRBD1 as a possible D gene (6 bases). V was clipped by 8 bases and J by 2 bases, with 12 bases between them. The CDR3 runs 13 residues. The V gene's germline CDR1 is ENHRY and CDR2 SYGVKD. CDR3 DNA sequence: TGTGCCATCTCAGGGGAGCTTCAAGAGACCCAGTACTTC. Its translation: CAISGELQETQYF.

There are a few counts of this clonotype. The chain recombines TRBV29-1 with TRBJ1-1; 7 bases match TRBD1. Trimming at V came to 5 bases and at J to 5 bases, leaving 5 bases not matched to a gene. Germline V gives CDR1 SQVTM, CDR2 ANQGSEA. The CDR3 runs 12 residues. The CDR3 reads CSVTQGRTEAFF. CDR3 nucleotide sequence: TGCAGCGTTACACAGGGGCGGACTGAAGCTTTCTTT. Full variable domain (rest looked up from reference TRBV29-1 and TRBJ1-1): SAVISQKPSRDICQRGTSLTIQCQVDSQVTMMFWYRQQPGQSLTLIATANQGSEATYESGFVIDKFPISRPNLTFSTLTVSNMSPEDSSIYLCSVTQGRTEAFFGQGTRLTVV.

The chain is built from TRBV6-5 and TRBJ2-1, with 8 bases fitting TRBD2. The CDR3 consists of 15 residues. V lost 2 bases and J lost 6; bases outside the gene matches: 6. Germline values: CDR1 MNHEY, CDR2 SVGAGI. The CDR3 reads CASSYVQREFNEQFF. Written as DNA, the CDR3 is TGTGCCAGCAGTTACGTCCAGCGGGAGTTCAATGAGCAGTTCTTC.

This clonotype was detected only a few times. V and J are TRBV11-2 and TRBJ1-3; D remains ambiguous. This CDR3 comprises 12 residues. Germline loops: CDR1 SGHAT, CDR2 FQNNGV. V lost 4 bases, J lost 9 bases, and 10 bases lay in between. CDR3: CASSYVPFTIYF. The CDR3 DNA reads as TGTGCCAGCAGCTACGTCCCTTTCACCATATATTTT.